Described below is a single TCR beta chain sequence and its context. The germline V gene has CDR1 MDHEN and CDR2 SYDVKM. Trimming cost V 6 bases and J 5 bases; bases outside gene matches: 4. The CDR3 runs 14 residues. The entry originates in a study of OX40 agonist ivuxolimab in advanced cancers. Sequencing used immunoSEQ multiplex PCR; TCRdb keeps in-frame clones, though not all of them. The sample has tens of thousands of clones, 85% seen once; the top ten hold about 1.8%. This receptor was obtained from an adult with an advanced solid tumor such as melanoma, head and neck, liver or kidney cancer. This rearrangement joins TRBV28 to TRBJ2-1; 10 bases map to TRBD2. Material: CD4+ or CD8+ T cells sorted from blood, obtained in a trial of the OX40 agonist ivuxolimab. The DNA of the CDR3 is TGTGCCAGCAGCCGAGCGGGAGGGGACAATGAGCAGTTCTTC. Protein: CASSRAGGDNEQFF.